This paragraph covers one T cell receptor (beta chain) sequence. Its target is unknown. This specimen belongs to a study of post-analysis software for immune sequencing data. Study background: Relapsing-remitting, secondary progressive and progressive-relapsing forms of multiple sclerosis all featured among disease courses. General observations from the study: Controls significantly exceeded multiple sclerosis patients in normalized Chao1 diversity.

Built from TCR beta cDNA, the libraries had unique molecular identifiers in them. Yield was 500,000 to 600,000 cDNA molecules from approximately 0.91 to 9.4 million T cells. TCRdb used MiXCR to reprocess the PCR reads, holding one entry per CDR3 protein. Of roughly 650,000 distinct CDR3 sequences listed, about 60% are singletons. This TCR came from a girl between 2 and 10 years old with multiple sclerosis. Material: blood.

CDR3 amino acids: CASIQEVVMGSPLHF. DNA of the CDR3: TGTGCCAGCATTCAAGAGGTCGTTATGGGTTCACCCCTCCACTTT. This rearrangement joins TRBV2 to TRBJ1-6; no definite D call. The CDR3 sequence is 15 residues long. Germline V lookup: CDR1 SNHLY, CDR2 FYNNEI. Trimming cost V 7 bases and J 9 bases, with 19 bases left between them.